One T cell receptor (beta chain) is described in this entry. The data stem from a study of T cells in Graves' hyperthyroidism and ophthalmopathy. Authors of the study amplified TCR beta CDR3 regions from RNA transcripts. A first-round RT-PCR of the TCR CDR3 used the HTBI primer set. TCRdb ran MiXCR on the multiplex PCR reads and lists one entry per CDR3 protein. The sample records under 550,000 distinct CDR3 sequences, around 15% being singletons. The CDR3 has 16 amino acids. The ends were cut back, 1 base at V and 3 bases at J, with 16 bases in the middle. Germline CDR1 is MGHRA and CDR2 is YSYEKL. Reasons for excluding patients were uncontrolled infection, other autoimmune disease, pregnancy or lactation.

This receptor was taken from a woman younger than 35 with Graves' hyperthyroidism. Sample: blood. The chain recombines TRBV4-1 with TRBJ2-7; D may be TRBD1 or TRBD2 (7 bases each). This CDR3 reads CASSQAGGRGLYEQYF. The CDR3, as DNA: TGCGCCAGCAGCCAAGCAGGGGGGAGGGGCCTCTACGAGCAGTACTTC.